A single sample gave rise to the 15 T cell receptor beta chains below, sequenced in a study of cytomegalovirus exposure and HLA in healthy donors (dated by TCRdb to 2017 to 2019). Library construction relied on the immunoSEQ multiplex PCR assay. TCRdb re-hosts the immuneACCESS table, in-frame sequences only. Its copies lack some clones; in the studies checked, an unresolved V gene accounts for under half of them, and the cause for the rest is not known. In all, the sample holds approximately 160,000 clones, and roughly 89% of those were seen once. In total, the top ten clones hold over 2.5% of the sample. Sequencing was carried out using PBMCs. The receptor set was obtained from a woman between 18 and 29 years old in good health and CMV-seropositive.

The gene calls are TRBV10-2 and TRBJ2-1, with 8 bases fitting TRBD2. CDR1 is WSHSY and CDR2 is SAAADI in the germline V gene. Germline trimming cut 7 bases from V and 5 bases from J; bases unmatched to any gene: 13. The length of the CDR3 is 16 residues. The CDR3 coding sequence is TGCGCCAGCACTATGCAGGCCAGCGGGGGAAACAATGAGCAGTTCTTC. This sequence encodes CASTMQASGGNNEQFF.

This rearrangement joins TRBV30 to TRBJ2-7, with D tentatively TRBD2 (5 bases). Germline loops: CDR1 GTSNPN, CDR2 SVGIG (reference sequence). CDR3 length: 13 amino acids. Between the trimmed V and J ends, which lost 4 bases and 3 bases, there was a span of 13 bases. The CDR3 spells CAWIPGGVYEQYF. The CDR3 bases are TGTGCCTGGATACCCGGAGGTGTCTACGAGCAGTACTTC.

The chain employs TRBV30 and TRBJ1-6, with D possibly matching TRBD1 (6 bases). Trimming took off 5 bases at V and 10 bases at J, with 18 bases between the two ends. This CDR3 has 14 amino acids. Per the germline V gene, CDR1 is GTSNPN and CDR2 is SVGIG (reference sequence). In nucleotides, the CDR3 is TGTGCCTGGGGGGGCACGGGGAGATGGTCACCCCTCCACTTT. This sequence encodes CAWGGTGRWSPLHF.

The chain is built from TRBV5-1 and TRBJ2-3, with 16 nucleotides matching TRBD2. Germline V gene data show CDR1 as SGHRS and CDR2 as YFSETQ. The CDR3 consists of 18 residues. With V trimmed by 3 bases and J by 1 base, 5 bases remained unmatched. The CDR3 nucleotides are TGCGCCAGCAGCTCAGGGACTAGCGGGAGGGCCGGCACAGATACGCAGTATTTT. Its translation is CASSSGTSGRAGTDTQYF.

This clone appeared a single time. V usage is TRBV11-2 and J usage is TRBJ1-5; no clear D gene. The CDR3 spans 13 residues. CDR1 and CDR2 from the germline V gene are SGHAT and FQNNGV. The V and J ends lost 1 base and 5 bases respectively, with 6 bases between them. The CDR3 bases are TGTGCCAGCAGCTTAGGAACGGATCAGCCCCAGCATTTT. This sequence encodes CASSLGTDQPQHF.

The rearrangement links TRBV5-1 to TRBJ2-7; 9 positions agree with TRBD2. Per germline, CDR1 SGHRS and CDR2 YFSETQ. CDR3 size: 16 residues. Trimming at V came to 0 bases and at J to 3 bases, leaving 7 bases not matched to a gene. CDR3 sequence: CASSLGKFSGSYEQYF. The CDR3 DNA reads TGCGCCAGCAGCTTGGGCAAATTTAGCGGGAGCTACGAGCAGTACTTC.

CDR3 DNA: TGTGCCAGCAGAAACAGGGGCCAAGCTTTCTTT. Amino acids: CASRNRGQAFF. The chain joins TRBV6-5 to TRBJ1-1, with 7 bases fitting TRBD1. The ends lost 6 bases at V and 9 bases at J; junction bases unmatched: 4. The CDR3 totals 11 residues. Looked up from germline, CDR1 is MNHEY and CDR2 is SVGAGI.

CDR3 sequence: CASTLLSGSYNEQFF. CDR3 coding DNA: TGTGCCAGCACCCTCTTGAGCGGATCCTACAATGAGCAGTTCTTC. V and J are TRBV6-5 and TRBJ2-1; maybe TRBD2 (5 bases). This CDR3 contains 15 residues. In germline, CDR1 is MNHEY, CDR2 SVGAGI. V lost 7 bases and J 1 base, leaving 14 bases between the germline ends.

The chain employs TRBV5-6 and TRBJ1-4; a possible D gene is TRBD1 (6 bases). This CDR3 is built from 16 residues. Per the germline V gene, CDR1 is SGHDT and CDR2 is YYEEEE. With 6 bases removed from V and 7 bases from J, the gap between germline ends came to 22 bases. The CDR3 nucleotides read TGTGCCAGCACCTTTTGGGAAACAGGGTTTGGTGAAAAACTGTTTTTT. Translation gives CASTFWETGFGEKLFF. Filled out from reference TRBV5-6 and TRBJ1-4, the complete variable domain reads DAGVTQSPTHLIKTRGQQVTLRCSPKSGHDTVSWYQQALGQGPQFIFQYYEEEERQRGNFPDRFSGHQFPNYSSELNVNALLLGDSALYLCASTFWETGFGEKLFFGSGTQLSVL.

The genes are TRBV5-6 and TRBJ2-7; 7 bases line up with TRBD1. V lost 3 bases and J lost 3; bases outside the gene matches: 9. This CDR3 is 15 amino acids long. Germline lookup yields CDR1 SGHDT and CDR2 YYEEEE. The CDR3 reads CASSSTGTAHYEQYF. The CDR3 DNA sequence: TGTGCCAGCAGCTCTACCGGGACAGCACACTACGAGCAGTACTTC.

The V gene is TRBV4-3, the J gene TRBJ2-1; a possible D gene is TRBD1 (6 bases). Germline V lookup: CDR1 LGHNA, CDR2 YSLEER. The CDR3 runs to 15 residues. Trimming took off 3 bases at V and 6 bases at J, with 15 bases between the two ends. The CDR3 protein is CASSQLSLGGNEQFF. The CDR3 nucleotides read TGCGCCAGCAGCCAGTTGTCCTTAGGGGGCAATGAGCAGTTCTTC.

The V call is TRBV29-1, the J call TRBJ2-3; D is uncertain. This CDR3 is 12 amino acids long. Trimming left V 1 base short and J 4 bases short, with 6 bases between. Germline lookup yields CDR1 SQVTM and CDR2 ANQGSEA. CDR3 sequence reads: CSVEVVADTQYF. The CDR3 coding sequence is TGCAGCGTTGAAGTAGTCGCAGATACGCAGTATTTT.

This chain links TRBV6-5 with TRBJ1-2; D gene uncertain. Germline CDR1 reads MNHEY; CDR2 reads SVGAGI. CDR3 size: 15 residues. V shed 2 bases and J shed 8 bases, with 18 bases lying between them. CDR3 nucleotide sequence: TGTGCCAGCAGTTACCGTAGCTCCAGCTCCGAGGGCTACACCTTC. It translates to CASSYRSSSSEGYTF.

J is TRBJ1-1 and V is TRBV5-6; possible D gene TRBD1, 5 bases. The germline V gene has CDR1 SGHDT and CDR2 YYEEEE. The CDR3 is made up of 18 amino acids. Trimming shortened V by 5 bases and J by 1 base, and 24 bases separated the two germline ends. CDR3 sequence reads: CASRVVGRTMMGNTEAFF. CDR3 coding DNA: TGTGCCAGCAGAGTTGTAGGAAGGACAATGATGGGGAACACTGAAGCTTTCTTT.

The chain employs TRBV30 and TRBJ1-1; D not resolved. This CDR3 is 10 amino acids long. The ends were cut back, 4 bases at V and 8 bases at J, with 8 bases in the middle. The germline V gene encodes CDR1 GTSNPN and CDR2 SVGIG (reference sequence). CDR3 coding DNA: TGTGCCTGGACGGAGGTGGAAGCTTTCTTT. Encoded protein: CAWTEVEAFF. Variable domain in full (rest from reference TRBV30 and TRBJ1-1): SQTIHQWPATLVQPVGSPLSLECTVEGTSNPNLYWYRQAAGRGLQLLFYSVGIGQISSEVPQNLSASRPQDRQFILSSKKLLLSDSGFYLCAWTEVEAFFGQGTRLTVV.